The present T cell receptor (beta chain) was sequenced within a study of cytomegalovirus exposure and HLA in healthy donors. PCR was performed using 60 Vbeta and 13 Jbeta primers. TCRdb's table, derived via immunoSEQ multiplex PCR, lists solely in-frame clones and lacks some. The sample consists of 120,000 to 150,000 clones, around 80% of them appearing once. This CDR3 is built from 17 residues. Per germline, CDR1 SGHTA and CDR2 FQGNSA. Trimming at V came to 3 bases and at J to 6 bases, leaving 12 bases not matched to a gene. The genes are TRBV7-2 and TRBJ2-1; 9 positions match TRBD2. Sequencing was carried out using PBMCs. This sequence originates from a man aged 40-49 years in good health and CMV-seropositive. The CDR3 bases are TGTGCCAGCAGCTTCACCCCCTTCGCGGGAGGGCGCAATGAGCAGTTCTTC. Encoded protein: CASSFTPFAGGRNEQFF. Supplemented by reference TRBV7-2 and TRBJ2-1, the full variable domain reads GAGVSQSPSNKVTEKGKDVELRCDPISGHTALYWYRQSLGQGLEFLIYFQGNSAPDKSGLPSDRFSAERTGGSVSTLTIQRTQQEDSAVYLCASSFTPFAGGRNEQFFGPGTRLTVL.